This T cell receptor (beta chain) was captured in a study of shared T cell receptors in the human thymus (dated by TCRdb to the early 2020s). General notes on the study: The study investigated the way shared, self-reactive T-cell receptor alpha chains are produced in the human thymus.

Receptors were amplified or captured by the immunoSEQ multiplex PCR assay. Entries here come from immuneACCESS through TCRdb and include only in-frame sequences with V and J called. Some clones fail to appear in such tables; in the studies checked, an unresolved V gene covers under half of the shortfall, and the cause of the remainder is unknown. In all, the sample holds hundreds of thousands of clones, and approximately 80% of those were seen once. Of the sample, less than 0.015% is held by the ten largest clones. The germline V and J ends show losses of 3 bases and 0 bases respectively, and no gene match explains 3 bases of the junction. The CDR3, cysteine through phenylalanine, is 16 amino acids long. Only CDR3 DNA remains: 48 bases, in frame from the first base. The germline V gene gives CDR1 as SGDLS and CDR2 as YYNGEE. In regard to this clone: Its antigen is unknown. No much larger clone is present one base from it, and per-base qualities are unavailable.

The sample was also reused in another study, on human thymus T cells. The second investigation adds: The donors were immunologically healthy infants in Finland who had open corrective cardiac surgery for congenital heart defects. Thymus tissue was collected as surgical resects that were removed during corrective cardiac surgery. Both the thymic and the peripheral blood repertoires appeared to show biased V and J gene segment usage. The related research found that thymic TCR repertoires overlapped highly between unrelated individuals. TCR alpha and beta repertoires from seven to nine infant thymus samples and four related peripheral blood samples were characterized in the study. The infant donors were about 6 to 250 days old, and the cohort included several males and two females. Thymocytes were released mechanically from tissue and stored at -70 °C as pellets of roughly 9.5-32 million cells. A QIAsymphony instrument was used to extract genomic DNA from the frozen cell pellets. TCRB and TCRAD loci were amplified from a standardized quantity of quality-controlled genomic DNA using the immunoSEQ multiplex PCR assay. The amplicons covered the V(D)J region and were long enough to include the CDR3 and to identify the V and J genes. The amplicons were sequenced on an Illumina platform via the commercial immunoSEQ service. Primer bias and sequencing errors were corrected using previously described methods, and TCRAD and TCRB definitions followed the IMGT database. The repertoires were analysed using immunoSEQ Analyzer 3.0 and VDJTools for basic statistics, V/J segment usage, diversity estimates, rarefaction and pairwise overlap. Chao1, ChaoE, Efron-Thisted, Shannon and inverse Simpson indices were used to estimate diversity, which was also estimated on datasets down-sampled to the smallest sample. Repertoire overlap used strict matching of CDR3 nucleotide sequence, V gene and J gene, with Jaccard-based multidimensional scaling clustering. On average, thymus samples gave 750,000 to 1,000,000 unique TCRB clonotypes, whereas blood samples gave about 84,000.

The receptor was derived from a boy in the first two years of life with a congenital heart defect. Donor details come from another sample of the same person, matched by shared clones. The material sequenced was thymocytes. The chain is assembled from TRBV9 and TRBJ2-1; 10 of the junction bases match TRBD2. Read as DNA, the sequence is TGTGCCAGCAGCGGTTCTAGCGGGAGCTCCTACAATGAGCAGTTCTTC. Translated, this is CASSGSSGSSYNEQFF.